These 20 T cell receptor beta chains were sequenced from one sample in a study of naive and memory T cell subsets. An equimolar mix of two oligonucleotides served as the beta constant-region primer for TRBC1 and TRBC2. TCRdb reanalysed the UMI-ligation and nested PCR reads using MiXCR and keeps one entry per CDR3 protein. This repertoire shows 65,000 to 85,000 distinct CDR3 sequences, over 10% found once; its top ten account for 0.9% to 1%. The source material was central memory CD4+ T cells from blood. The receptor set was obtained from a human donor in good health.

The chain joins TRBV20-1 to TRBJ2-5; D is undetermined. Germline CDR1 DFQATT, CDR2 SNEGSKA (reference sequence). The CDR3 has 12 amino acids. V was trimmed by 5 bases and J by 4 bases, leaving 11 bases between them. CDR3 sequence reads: CSAGPVGETQYF. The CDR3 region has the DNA TGCAGTGCTGGACCCGTAGGAGAGACCCAGTACTTC.

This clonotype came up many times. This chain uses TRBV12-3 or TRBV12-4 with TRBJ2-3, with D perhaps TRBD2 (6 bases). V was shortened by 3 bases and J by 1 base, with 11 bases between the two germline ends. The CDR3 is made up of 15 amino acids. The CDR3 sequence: CASSFGSGRTDTQYF. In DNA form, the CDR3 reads TGTGCCAGCAGTTTTGGTAGCGGCCGCACAGATACGCAGTATTTT.

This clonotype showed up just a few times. The CDR3 region has the DNA TGTGCCAGCTCACTAGACACGAACACTGAAGCTTTCTTT. Amino acids: CASSLDTNTEAFF. V usage is TRBV18 and J usage is TRBJ1-1; D is ambiguous. The V gene's germline CDR1 is KGHSH and CDR2 LQKENI. This CDR3 contains 13 residues. With 4 bases removed from V and 1 base from J, the gap between germline ends came to 7 bases.

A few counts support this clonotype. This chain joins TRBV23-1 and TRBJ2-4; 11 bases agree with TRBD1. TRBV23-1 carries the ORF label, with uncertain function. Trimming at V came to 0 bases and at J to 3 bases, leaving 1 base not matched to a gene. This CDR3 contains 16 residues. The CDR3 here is CASSQSGQGDKNIQYF. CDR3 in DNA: TGCGCCAGCAGTCAATCGGGACAGGGGGACAAAAACATTCAGTACTTC.

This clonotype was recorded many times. CDR3 in amino acids: CSVATASYEQYF. The CDR3 DNA sequence: TGCAGCGTTGCCACGGCATCCTACGAGCAGTACTTC. The chain joins TRBV29-1 to TRBJ2-7; D gene unclear. CDR1 is SQVTM, CDR2 ANQGSEA, per germline. Between the trimmed V and J ends, which lost 4 bases and 1 base, there was a span of 8 bases. This CDR3 spans 12 amino acids.

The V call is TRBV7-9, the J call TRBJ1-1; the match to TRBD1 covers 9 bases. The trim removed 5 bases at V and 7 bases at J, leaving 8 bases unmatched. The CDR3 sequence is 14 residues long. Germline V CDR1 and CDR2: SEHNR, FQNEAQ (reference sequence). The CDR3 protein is CASSVDRGGDEAFF. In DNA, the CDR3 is TGTGCCAGCAGCGTGGACAGGGGAGGGGATGAAGCTTTCTTT.

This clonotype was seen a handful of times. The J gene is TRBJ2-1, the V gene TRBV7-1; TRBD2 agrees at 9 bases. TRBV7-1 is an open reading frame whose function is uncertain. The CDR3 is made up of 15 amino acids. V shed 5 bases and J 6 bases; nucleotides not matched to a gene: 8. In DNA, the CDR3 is TGTGCCAGCAGCCCCTGGACTAGCGCCAGCAATGAGCAGTTCTTC. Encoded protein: CASSPWTSASNEQFF.

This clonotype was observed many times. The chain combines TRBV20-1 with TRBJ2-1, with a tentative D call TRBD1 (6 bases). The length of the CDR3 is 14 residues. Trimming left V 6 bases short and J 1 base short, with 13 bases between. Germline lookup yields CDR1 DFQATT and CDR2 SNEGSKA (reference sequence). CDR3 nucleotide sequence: TGCAGTGCACCCACAGGGAGATCCTACAATGAGCAGTTCTTC. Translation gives CSAPTGRSYNEQFF.

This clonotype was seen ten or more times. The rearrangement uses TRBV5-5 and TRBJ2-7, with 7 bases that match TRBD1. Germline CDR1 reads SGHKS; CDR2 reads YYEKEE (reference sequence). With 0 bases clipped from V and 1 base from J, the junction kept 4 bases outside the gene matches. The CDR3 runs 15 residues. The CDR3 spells CASSLGGGLSYEQYF. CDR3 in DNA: TGTGCCAGCAGCTTGGGAGGGGGCCTTTCCTACGAGCAGTACTTC.

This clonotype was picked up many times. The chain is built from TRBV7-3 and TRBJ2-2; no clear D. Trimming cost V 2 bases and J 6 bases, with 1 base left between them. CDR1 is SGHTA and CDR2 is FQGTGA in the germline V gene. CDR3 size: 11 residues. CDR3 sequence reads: CASSLSGELFF. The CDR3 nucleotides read TGTGCCAGCAGCTTATCCGGGGAGCTGTTTTTT.

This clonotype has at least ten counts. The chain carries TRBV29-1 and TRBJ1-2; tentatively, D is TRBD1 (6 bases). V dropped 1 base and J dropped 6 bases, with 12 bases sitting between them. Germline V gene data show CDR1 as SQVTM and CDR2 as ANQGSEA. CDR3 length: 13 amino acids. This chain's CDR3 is CSVEVGGAHGYTF. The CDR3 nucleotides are TGCAGCGTTGAAGTGGGGGGGGCGCATGGCTACACCTTC.

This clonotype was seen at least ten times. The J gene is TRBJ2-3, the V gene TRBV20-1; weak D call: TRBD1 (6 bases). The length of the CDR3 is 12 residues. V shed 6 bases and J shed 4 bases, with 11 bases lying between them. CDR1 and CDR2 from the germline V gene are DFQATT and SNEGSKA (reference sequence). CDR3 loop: CSAAPGADTQYF. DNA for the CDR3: TGCAGTGCCGCCCCAGGGGCAGATACGCAGTATTTT.

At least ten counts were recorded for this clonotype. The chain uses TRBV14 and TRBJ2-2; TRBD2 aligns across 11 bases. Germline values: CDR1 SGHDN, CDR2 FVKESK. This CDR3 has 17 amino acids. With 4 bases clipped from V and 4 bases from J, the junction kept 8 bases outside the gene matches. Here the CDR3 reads CASSPPGLAGRTGELFF. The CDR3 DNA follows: TGTGCCAGCAGCCCCCCCGGACTAGCGGGTCGCACCGGGGAGCTGTTTTTT.

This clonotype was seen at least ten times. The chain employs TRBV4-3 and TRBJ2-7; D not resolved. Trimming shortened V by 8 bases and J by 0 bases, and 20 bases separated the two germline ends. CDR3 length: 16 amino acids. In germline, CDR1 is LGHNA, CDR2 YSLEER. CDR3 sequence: CASGAAKMQFSYEQYF. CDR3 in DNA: TGCGCCAGCGGAGCAGCCAAGATGCAGTTCTCCTACGAGCAGTACTTC.

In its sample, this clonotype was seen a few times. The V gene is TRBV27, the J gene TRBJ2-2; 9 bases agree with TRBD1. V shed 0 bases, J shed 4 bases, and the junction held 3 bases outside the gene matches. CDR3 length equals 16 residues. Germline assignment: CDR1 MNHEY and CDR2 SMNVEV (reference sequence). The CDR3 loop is CASSLSGTGRTGELFF. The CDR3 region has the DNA TGTGCCAGCAGTTTATCCGGGACAGGGCGCACCGGGGAGCTGTTTTTT.

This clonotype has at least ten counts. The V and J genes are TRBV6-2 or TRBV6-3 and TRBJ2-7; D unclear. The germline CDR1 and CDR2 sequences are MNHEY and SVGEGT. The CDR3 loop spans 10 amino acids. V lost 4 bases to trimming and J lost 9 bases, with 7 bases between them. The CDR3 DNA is TGTGCCAGCAGTTCCACAGTGCAGTACTTC. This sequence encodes CASSSTVQYF.

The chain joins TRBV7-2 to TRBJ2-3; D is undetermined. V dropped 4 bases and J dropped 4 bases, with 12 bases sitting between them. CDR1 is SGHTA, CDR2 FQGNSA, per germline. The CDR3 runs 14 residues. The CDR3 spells CASSSRREADTQYF. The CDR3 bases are TGTGCCAGCAGCTCCCGTCGAGAGGCAGATACGCAGTATTTT.

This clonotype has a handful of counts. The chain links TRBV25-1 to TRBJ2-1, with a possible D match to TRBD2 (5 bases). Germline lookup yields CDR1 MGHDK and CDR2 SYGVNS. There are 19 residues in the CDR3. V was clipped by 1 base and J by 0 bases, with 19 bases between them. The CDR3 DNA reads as TGTGCCAGCAGTGAATTGGGAGTGGCGGTCCTGAGCTCCTACAATGAGCAGTTCTTC. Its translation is CASSELGVAVLSSYNEQFF.

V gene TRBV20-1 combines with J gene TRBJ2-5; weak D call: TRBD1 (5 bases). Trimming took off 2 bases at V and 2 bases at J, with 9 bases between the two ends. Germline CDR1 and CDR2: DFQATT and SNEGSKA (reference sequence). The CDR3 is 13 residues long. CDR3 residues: CSARRGRQETQYF. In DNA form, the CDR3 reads TGCAGTGCTAGAAGGGGTCGGCAAGAGACCCAGTACTTC.

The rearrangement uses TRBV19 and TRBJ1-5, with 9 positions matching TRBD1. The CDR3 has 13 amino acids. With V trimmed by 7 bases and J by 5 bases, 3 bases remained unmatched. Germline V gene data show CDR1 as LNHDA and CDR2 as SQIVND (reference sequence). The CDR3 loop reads CASKGQGDQPQHF. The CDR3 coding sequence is TGTGCCAGTAAGGGACAGGGTGATCAGCCCCAGCATTTT.